A single sample is the source of the 16 T cell receptor beta chains below, sequenced in a study of blood T cells in healthy people across ages. The second PCR ran about 6 to 11 cycles with a sample-barcoded 5' primer and J-beta primers. TCRdb fed the 5' RACE reads into MiXCR, producing one record per CDR3 protein. The sample contains 600,000 to 1,000,000 distinct CDR3 sequences, 58% of which appear only once. Sequencing input: blood. These receptors all come from a man younger than 45 in good health.

This clonotype was found once. The chain couples TRBV7-9 to TRBJ2-3; 8 nucleotides align to TRBD2. Germline trimming cut 1 base from V and 2 bases from J; bases unmatched to any gene: 8. Germline lookup yields CDR1 SEHNR and CDR2 FQNEAQ (reference sequence). The CDR3 has 17 residues. CDR3: CASSLGLAGVYTDTQYF. CDR3 coding DNA: TGTGCCAGCAGCTTAGGTCTAGCGGGCGTCTACACAGATACGCAGTATTTT.

This clonotype was seen only a few times. This rearrangement joins TRBV6-2 or TRBV6-3 to TRBJ2-5; tentative D call: TRBD1 (6 bases). V was pared by 6 bases and J by 5 bases, with 13 bases between. CDR1 is MNHEY, CDR2 SVGEGT, per germline. CDR3 size: 13 residues. CDR3 in amino acids: CASRNRVIETQYF. The DNA of the CDR3 is TGTGCCAGCAGAAACAGGGTGATTGAGACCCAGTACTTC.

The rearrangement uses TRBV7-9 and TRBJ1-6; unclear D gene. This CDR3 has 14 amino acids. Looked up from germline, CDR1 is SEHNR and CDR2 is FQNEAQ (reference sequence). Trimming pared 5 bases from V and 15 bases from J, leaving 20 bases between. CDR3 in DNA: TGTGCCAGCAGCGATAAGATGTCCCCCTGTGGCCTCCACTTT. The encoded protein is CASSDKMSPCGLHF.

This clonotype has more than one count but fewer than ten. V gene TRBV5-1 combines with J gene TRBJ1-5; tentative D call: TRBD1 (6 bases). The CDR3 totals 14 residues. Germline CDR1 is SGHRS and CDR2 is YFSETQ. V was pared by 4 bases and J by 7 bases, with 15 bases between. The CDR3 region has the DNA TGCGCCAGCAGCCGGGACATAACGGGGCAGCCCCAGCATTTT. Translated: CASSRDITGQPQHF.

This clonotype showed up just a few times. V is TRBV3-1 and J is TRBJ1-5; 7 bases fit TRBD1. This CDR3 comprises 15 residues. J was trimmed by 4 bases and V by 1 base; bases with no gene match: 4. Germline assignment: CDR1 LGHDT and CDR2 YNNKEL (reference sequence). The CDR3 sequence is CASSQGRQGNQPQHF. CDR3 DNA: TGTGCCAGCAGCCAAGGTCGACAGGGTAATCAGCCCCAGCATTTT.

This clonotype was picked up a small number of times. The chain carries TRBV29-1 and TRBJ2-1; 7 bases line up with TRBD1. The germline CDR1 and CDR2 sequences are SQVTM and ANQGSEA. The CDR3 loop spans 15 amino acids. After removal of 0 bases from V and 0 bases from J, the junction contained 2 bases not matched to a gene. The CDR3 reads CSVEEGDSSYNEQFF. DNA of the CDR3: TGCAGCGTTGAAGAGGGGGACAGCTCCTACAATGAGCAGTTCTTC.

The sample holds a few counts of this clonotype. This sequence joins TRBV6-2 or TRBV6-3 and TRBJ2-7, with 8 bases that match TRBD2. CDR3 length: 15 residues. Germline trimming cut 6 bases from V and 4 bases from J; bases unmatched to any gene: 11. Germline V gives CDR1 MNHEY, CDR2 SVGEGT. DNA for the CDR3: TGTGCCAGCAGCAGCGCTGCTAGCGGGTCTTACGAGCAGTACTTC. This sequence encodes CASSSAASGSYEQYF.

This CDR3 reads CSVGYSLNTEAFF. The CDR3 bases are TGCAGCGTTGGGTACTCACTGAACACTGAAGCTTTCTTT. The genes are TRBV29-1 and TRBJ1-1; D remains ambiguous. V lost 4 bases and J 0 bases, leaving 9 bases between the germline ends. Germline CDR1 SQVTM, CDR2 ANQGSEA. The CDR3 consists of 13 residues.

The chain employs TRBV4-3 and TRBJ2-3, with 7 bases lining up with TRBD2. The germline V gene has CDR1 LGHNA and CDR2 YSLEER. This CDR3 is 19 amino acids long. J was trimmed by 5 bases and V by 0 bases; bases with no gene match: 17. The CDR3 sequence is CASSQDVPGGSGGRDTQYF. CDR3 DNA: TGCGCCAGCAGCCAAGATGTACCGGGGGGAAGCGGAGGGAGAGATACGCAGTATTTT.

The rearrangement joins TRBV6-5 to TRBJ1-4; unclear D gene. Germline V gene lookup returns CDR1 MNHEY and CDR2 SVGAGI. Trimming stripped 0 bases from V and 3 bases from J, with 14 bases between. This CDR3 spans 17 amino acids. CDR3 DNA: TGTGCCAGCAGTTACTCGCTATTTAGCTCTTCTAATGAAAAACTGTTTTTT. This encodes CASSYSLFSSSNEKLFF.

This clonotype has just a few counts. The chain combines TRBV7-2 with TRBJ2-2; TRBD1 matches at 7 bases. Losses at the gene ends were 1 base for V and 6 bases for J; bases not matched to a gene: 5. This CDR3 has 15 amino acids. CDR1 is SGHTA, CDR2 FQGNSA, per germline. Written as DNA, the CDR3 is TGTGCCAGCAGCTTAGTTGCGACAGGGTCCGGGGAGCTGTTTTTT. It encodes CASSLVATGSGELFF.

The V gene is TRBV4-3, the J gene TRBJ1-3; D uncertain. Trimming took off 0 bases at V and 4 bases at J, with 13 bases between the two ends. The CDR3 sequence is 16 residues long. Germline CDR1 reads LGHNA; CDR2 reads YSLEER. The CDR3 loop is CASSQDLGTWGNTIYF. The CDR3 DNA reads as TGCGCCAGCAGCCAAGATTTGGGAACGTGGGGAAACACCATATATTTT.

In this sample, this clonotype turned up once. The chain is built from TRBV29-1 and TRBJ2-7; D not resolved. Germline CDR1 reads SQVTM; CDR2 reads ANQGSEA. V lost 4 bases to trimming and J lost 0 bases, with 13 bases between them. CDR3 size: 14 residues. The CDR3 is CSVGVLEHSYEQYF. The CDR3 coding sequence is TGCAGCGTTGGTGTTCTAGAGCACTCCTACGAGCAGTACTTC.

The chain recombines TRBV20-1 with TRBJ2-1; the match to TRBD2 covers 9 bases. With 3 bases clipped from V and 7 bases from J, the junction kept 10 bases outside the gene matches. Germline V gene sequence: CDR1 DFQATT, CDR2 SNEGSKA (reference sequence). This CDR3 spans 15 amino acids. CDR3 amino acids: CSARYRPSGENEQFF. CDR3 coding DNA: TGCAGTGCTAGGTATCGCCCTAGCGGGGAAAATGAGCAGTTCTTC.

This sequence joins TRBV6-5 and TRBJ2-7; TRBD1 matches at 7 bases. Looked up from germline, CDR1 is MNHEY and CDR2 is SVGAGI. V dropped 8 bases and J dropped 2; count of bases not matched to a gene: 12. The CDR3 runs 15 residues. The CDR3 reads CASRPGTDPTYEQYF. As DNA, the CDR3 is TGTGCCAGCCGCCCGGGGACAGATCCCACCTACGAGCAGTACTTC.

V and J are TRBV12-3 or TRBV12-4 and TRBJ2-4; D gene unclear. The length of the CDR3 is 15 residues. V was clipped by 3 bases and J by 3 bases, with 12 bases between them. The CDR3 DNA is TGTGCCAGCAGTTTTGATCGATCGGGCAAAAACATTCAGTACTTC. The encoded protein is CASSFDRSGKNIQYF.